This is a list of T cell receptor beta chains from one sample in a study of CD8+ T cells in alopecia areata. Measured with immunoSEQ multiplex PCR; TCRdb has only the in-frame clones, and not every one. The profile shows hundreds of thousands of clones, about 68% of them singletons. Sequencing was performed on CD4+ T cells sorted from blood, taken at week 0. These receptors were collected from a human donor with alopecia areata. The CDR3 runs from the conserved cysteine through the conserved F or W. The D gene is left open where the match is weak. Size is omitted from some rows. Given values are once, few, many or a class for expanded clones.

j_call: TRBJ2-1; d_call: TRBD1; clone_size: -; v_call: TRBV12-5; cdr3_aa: CASGTGTGLHEQFF; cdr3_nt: TGTGCTAGTGGTACCGGGACAGGGTTACATGAGCAGTTCTTC
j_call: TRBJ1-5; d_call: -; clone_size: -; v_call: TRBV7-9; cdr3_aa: CASSLAGDQPQHF; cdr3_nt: TGTGCCAGCAGCTTAGCGGGGGATCAGCCCCAGCATTTT
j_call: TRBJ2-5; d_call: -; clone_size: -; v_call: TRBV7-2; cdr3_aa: CASSRPKETQYF; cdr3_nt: TGTGCCAGCAGCCGACCTAAAGAGACCCAGTACTTC
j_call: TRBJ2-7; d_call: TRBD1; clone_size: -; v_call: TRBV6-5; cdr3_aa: CASRSRQGTSYEQYF; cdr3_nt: TGTGCCAGCAGATCCCGACAGGGGACCTCCTACGAGCAGTACTTC
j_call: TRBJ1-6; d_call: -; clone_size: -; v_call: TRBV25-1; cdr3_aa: CASSGLLDSPLHF; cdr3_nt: TGTGCCAGCAGTGGCCTCCTCGATTCACCCCTCCACTTT
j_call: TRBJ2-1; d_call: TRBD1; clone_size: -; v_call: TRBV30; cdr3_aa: CAWSRDRKLNEQFF; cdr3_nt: TGTGCCTGGTCACGGGACAGGAAGCTTAATGAGCAGTTCTTC
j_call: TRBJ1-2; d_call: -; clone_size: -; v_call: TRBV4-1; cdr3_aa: CASSRTTEGVYYGYTF; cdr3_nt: TGCGCCAGCAGCCGGACTACGGAAGGGGTGTACTATGGCTACACCTTC
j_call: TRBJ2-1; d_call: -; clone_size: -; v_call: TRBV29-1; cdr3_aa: CSVEPQGNEQFF; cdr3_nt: TGCAGCGTTGAACCCCAAGGAAATGAGCAGTTCTTC
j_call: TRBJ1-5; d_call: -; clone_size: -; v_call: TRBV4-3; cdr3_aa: CASSPGTYQPQHF; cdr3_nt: TGCGCCAGCAGCCCGGGCACATATCAGCCCCAGCATTTT
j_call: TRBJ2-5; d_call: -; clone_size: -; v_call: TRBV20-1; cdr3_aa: CRAGNTETQYF; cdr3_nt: TGCAGGGCGGGTAACACAGAGACCCAGTACTTC
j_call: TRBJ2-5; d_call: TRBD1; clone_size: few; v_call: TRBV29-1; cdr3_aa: CSVERDRGQETQYF; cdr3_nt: TGCAGCGTTGAAAGGGACAGGGGCCAAGAGACCCAGTACTTC
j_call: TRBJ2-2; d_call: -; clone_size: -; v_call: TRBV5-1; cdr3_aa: CASSLAGATGELFF; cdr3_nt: TGCGCCAGCAGCTTGGCGGGGGCAACCGGGGAGCTGTTTTTT
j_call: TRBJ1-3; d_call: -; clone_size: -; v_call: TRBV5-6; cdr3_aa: CASSLSGDSGNTIYF; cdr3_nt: TGTGCCAGCAGCTTGTCCGGCGACTCTGGAAACACCATATATTTT
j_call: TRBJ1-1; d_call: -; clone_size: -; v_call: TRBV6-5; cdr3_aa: CAISVGGSRTEAFF; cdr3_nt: TGTGCCATCAGTGTGGGAGGGTCAAGGACTGAAGCTTTCTTT
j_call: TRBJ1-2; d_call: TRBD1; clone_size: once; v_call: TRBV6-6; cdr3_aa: CASSPPGQGRKGYTF; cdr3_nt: TGTGCCAGCAGTCCTCCGGGACAGGGGCGTAAGGGCTACACCTTC
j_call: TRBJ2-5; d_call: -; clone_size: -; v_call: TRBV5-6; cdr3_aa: CASSLAGETQYF; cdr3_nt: TGTGCCAGCAGCTTGGCCGGGGAGACCCAGTACTTC
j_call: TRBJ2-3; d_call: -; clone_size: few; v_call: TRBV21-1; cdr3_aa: CASSSKGTDTQYF; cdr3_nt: TGTGCCAGCAGCTCTAAAGGGACAGATACGCAGTATTTT
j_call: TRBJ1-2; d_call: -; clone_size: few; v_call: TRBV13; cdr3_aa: CASSTATGGYGYTF; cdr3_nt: TGTGCCAGCAGCACCGCGACAGGCGGCTATGGCTACACCTTC
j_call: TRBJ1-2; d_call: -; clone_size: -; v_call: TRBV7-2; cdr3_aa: CASSPPGLGPYGYTF; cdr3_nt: TGTGCCAGCAGCCCCCCGGGACTGGGCCCCTATGGCTACACCTTC
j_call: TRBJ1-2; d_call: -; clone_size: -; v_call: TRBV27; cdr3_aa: CASSTDRTYGYTF; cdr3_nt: TGTGCCAGCAGTACTGACAGGACCTATGGCTACACCTTC
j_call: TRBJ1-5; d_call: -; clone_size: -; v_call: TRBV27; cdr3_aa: CASSLVGLPNQPQHF; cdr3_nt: TGTGCCAGCAGTTTAGTGGGGCTGCCTAATCAGCCCCAGCATTTT
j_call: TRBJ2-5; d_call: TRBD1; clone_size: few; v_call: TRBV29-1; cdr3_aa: CSVTGAQETQYF; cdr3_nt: TGCAGCGTTACAGGGGCGCAAGAGACCCAGTACTTC
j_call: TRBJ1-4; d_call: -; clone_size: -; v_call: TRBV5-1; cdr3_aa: CASSFIPTEKLFF; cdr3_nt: TGCGCCAGCAGCTTTATACCGACTGAAAAACTGTTTTTT
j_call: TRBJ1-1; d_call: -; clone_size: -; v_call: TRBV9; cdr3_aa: CASSVGPNTEAFF; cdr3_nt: TGTGCCAGCAGCGTAGGACCTAACACTGAAGCTTTCTTT
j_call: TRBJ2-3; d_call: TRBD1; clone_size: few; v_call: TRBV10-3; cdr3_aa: CAIQDRGFTDTQYF; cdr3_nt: TGTGCCATCCAGGACAGGGGATTCACAGATACGCAGTATTTT
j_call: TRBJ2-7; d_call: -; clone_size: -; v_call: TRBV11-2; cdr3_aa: CASSATYEQYF; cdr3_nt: TGTGCCAGCAGCGCTACCTACGAGCAGTACTTC
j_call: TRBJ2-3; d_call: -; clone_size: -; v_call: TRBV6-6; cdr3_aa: CASGTDTQYF; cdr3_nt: TGTGCCAGCGGAACAGATACGCAGTATTTT
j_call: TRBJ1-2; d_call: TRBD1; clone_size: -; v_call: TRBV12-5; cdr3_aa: CASGLAFSSGTGWDYGYTF; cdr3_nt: TGTGCTAGTGGTTTGGCGTTCTCCTCCGGGACAGGGTGGGACTATGGCTACACCTTC
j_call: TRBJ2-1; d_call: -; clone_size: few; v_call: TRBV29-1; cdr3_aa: CSAFWGPANEQFF; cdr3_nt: TGCAGCGCCTTCTGGGGGCCGGCCAATGAGCAGTTCTTC
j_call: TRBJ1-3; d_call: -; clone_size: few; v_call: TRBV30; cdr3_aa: CAWSLSGNTIYF; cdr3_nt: TGTGCCTGGAGCCTCTCTGGAAACACCATATATTTT
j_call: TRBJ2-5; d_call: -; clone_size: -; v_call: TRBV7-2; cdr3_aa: CASSLVGRLPGETQYF; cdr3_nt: TGTGCCAGCAGCTTAGTCGGGAGACTACCTGGAGAGACCCAGTACTTC
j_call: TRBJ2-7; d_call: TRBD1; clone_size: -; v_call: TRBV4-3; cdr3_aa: CASSRTGTGGPYEQYF; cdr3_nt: TGCGCCAGCAGCCGGACTGGGACAGGGGGTCCCTACGAGCAGTACTTC
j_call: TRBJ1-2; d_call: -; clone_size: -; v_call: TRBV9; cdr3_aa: CASSVGTAYGYTF; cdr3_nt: TGTGCCAGCAGCGTAGGGACGGCTTATGGCTACACCTTC
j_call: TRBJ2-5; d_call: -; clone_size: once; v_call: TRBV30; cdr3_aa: CAWSVIGGGASETQYF; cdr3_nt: TGTGCCTGGAGTGTAATTGGAGGGGGGGCATCAGAGACCCAGTACTTC
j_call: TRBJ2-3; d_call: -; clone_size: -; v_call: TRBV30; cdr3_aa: CAWSVPMGTQYF; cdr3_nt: TGTGCCTGGAGTGTACCCATGGGTACGCAGTATTTT
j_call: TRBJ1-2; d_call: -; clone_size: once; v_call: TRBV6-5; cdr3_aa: CASSTGPFGGYTF; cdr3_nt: TGTGCCAGCAGTACGGGACCCTTCGGTGGCTACACCTTC
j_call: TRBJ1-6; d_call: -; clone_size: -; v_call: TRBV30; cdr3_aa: CAWMPGAAYNSPLHF; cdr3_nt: TGTGCCTGGATGCCCGGGGCAGCCTATAATTCACCCCTCCACTTT
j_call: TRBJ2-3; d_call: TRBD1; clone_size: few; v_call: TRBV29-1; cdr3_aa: CSVSDRGNTDTQYF; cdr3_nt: TGCAGCGTCTCAGACAGGGGAAACACAGATACGCAGTATTTT
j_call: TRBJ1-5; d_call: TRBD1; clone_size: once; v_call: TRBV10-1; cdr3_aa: CASSDGTGGNQPQHF; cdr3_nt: TGCGCCAGCAGTGATGGGACAGGGGGCAATCAGCCCCAGCATTTT
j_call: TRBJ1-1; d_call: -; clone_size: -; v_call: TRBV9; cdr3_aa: CASSVGGPNTEAFF; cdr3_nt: TGTGCCAGCAGCGTAGGAGGGCCGAACACTGAAGCTTTCTTT
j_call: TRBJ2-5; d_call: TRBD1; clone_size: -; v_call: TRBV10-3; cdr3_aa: CAISEATGGQETQYF; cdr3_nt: TGTGCCATCAGTGAGGCGACAGGGGGCCAAGAGACCCAGTACTTC
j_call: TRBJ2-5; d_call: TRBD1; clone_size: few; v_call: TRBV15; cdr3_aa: CATSKGDRALLGQYF; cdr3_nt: TGTGCCACCAGCAAAGGGGACAGAGCCTTACTGGGGCAGTACTTC
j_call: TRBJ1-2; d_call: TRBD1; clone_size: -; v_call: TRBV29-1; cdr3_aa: CSAAGTVDYGYTF; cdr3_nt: TGCAGCGCTGCCGGGACAGTAGACTATGGCTACACCTTC
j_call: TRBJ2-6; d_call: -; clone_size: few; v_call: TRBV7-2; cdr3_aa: CASSPQISGANVLTF; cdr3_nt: TGTGCCAGCAGCCCCCAGATCTCTGGGGCCAACGTCCTGACTTTC
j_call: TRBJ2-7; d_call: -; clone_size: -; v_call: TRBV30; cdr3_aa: CAWSGTYEQYF; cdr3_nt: TGTGCCTGGAGTGGAACCTACGAGCAGTACTTC
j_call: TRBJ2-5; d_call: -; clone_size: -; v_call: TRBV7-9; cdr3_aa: CASSSNRILQETQYF; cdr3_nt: TGTGCCAGCAGCTCAAACAGGATTCTACAAGAGACCCAGTACTTC
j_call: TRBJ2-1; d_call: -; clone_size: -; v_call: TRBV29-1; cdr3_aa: CSVGWASGNEQFF; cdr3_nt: TGCAGCGTTGGTTGGGCGTCGGGCAATGAGCAGTTCTTC
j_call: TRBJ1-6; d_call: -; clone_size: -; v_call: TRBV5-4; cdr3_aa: CASSLAVRVTGSPLHF; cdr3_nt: TGTGCCAGCAGCTTGGCGGTCCGGGTGACGGGGTCACCCCTCCACTTT
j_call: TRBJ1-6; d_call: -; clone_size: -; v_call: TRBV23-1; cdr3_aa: CASSPQFGNSSPLHF; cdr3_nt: TGCGCCAGCAGTCCACAGTTTGGCAACAGTTCACCCCTCCACTTT
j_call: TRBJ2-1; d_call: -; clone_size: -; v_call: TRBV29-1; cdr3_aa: CSVEGAGGSYNEQFF; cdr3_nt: TGCAGCGTTGAAGGGGCGGGCGGCTCCTACAATGAGCAGTTCTTC
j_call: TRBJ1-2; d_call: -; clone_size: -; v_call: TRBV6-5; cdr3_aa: CASNNAGGYGYTF; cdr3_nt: TGTGCCAGCAACAACGCGGGGGGCTATGGCTACACCTTC
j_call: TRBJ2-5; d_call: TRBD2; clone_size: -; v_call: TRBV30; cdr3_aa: CAWRRLAGGRSRETQYF; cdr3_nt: TGTGCCTGGAGGCGACTAGCGGGGGGGCGTTCGAGAGAGACCCAGTACTTC